The following is a TCR beta chain sequence with its context. Its recognized antigen is unknown. One base away there is no much larger clone; base qualities are not given. These data originate in a study of cytomegalovirus exposure and HLA in healthy donors (dated by TCRdb to about 2017). Study-level background: According to an earlier analysis of 450 to 650 of the donors, about 179 million T cells yielded 117 million unique TCR beta sequences and about 280 Gb of sequence data. A later analysis re-analyzed previously published TCR beta repertoires from 600 to 850 donors and added high-resolution HLA genotyping to study TCR occurrence patterns. All discovery cohort repertoires had been generated on a single sequencing platform. Roughly five DR-DQ haplotypes were handled as single units for association and clustering, since linkage in the cohort was strong. Typing coverage differed by locus: A, B, C, DRB1 and DQB1 were typed in about 620-640 donors, DQA1 in 500 to 550, DPA1 in roughly 590, and DPB1 in approximately 450. To predict cytomegalovirus infection status, the study brought together high-throughput TCR immunosequencing, statistical association of individual TCRs with disease status, and machine learning. In a later genetic analysis, genome-wide SNP genotypes for about three fifths of the roughly 670 donors were used, and that subset was treated as a discovery cohort. Approximately 300 gigabases of sequencing data and around 85 million unique TCR sequences made up an early release that covered some 640 HLA-typed donors. On average, about 240,000 unique TCR beta nucleotide sequences were sequenced per donor among several hundred genotyped donors of the cohort, with about 17% of those sequences being non-productive. The study used immunosequencing to profile the T cell repertoires of under 700 subjects and linked those repertoires to cytomegalovirus serostatus. Of the 350 to 450 genotyped donors, more than 75% were placed in the genetic ancestry cluster associated with self-reported Caucasian donors. Rather than drawing on any new phenotypic data, the later analysis identified candidate immune exposures from TCR beta sequences and the way those sequences occurred across donors. The study aimed to test whether signatures of past pathogen exposure could be identified by cataloging public T cell receptors. To decide whether each TCR beta V gene segment behaved as functional or pseudogenic, an earlier analysis of 587 of the donors relied on high-throughput TCR beta sequencing. Donor age, sex, ethnicity and CMV serostatus were compiled together with the repertoire data. Along with the roughly 670-subject first cohort, a separate validation cohort of 120 different subjects was used. Class I and class II HLA loci were covered by the typing at four-digit resolution. General study outcomes and caveats: Strong co-occurrence of HLA alleles, especially DR and DQ, made assigning TCR associations to individual alleles difficult. Most CMV-associated TCR beta chains appeared to be HLA-restricted in a later analysis, and the HLA associations seemed to be driven largely by CMV exposure. Most TCR sequences were seen in very few donors, while some public TCRs were found in many individuals. A further reported finding was that TCR beta sequences accurately predicted the HLA-A and HLA-B alleles for most subjects in the first cohort. In a later analysis, some 18,000 TCR beta sequences were associated with specific HLA alleles at a false discovery rate of 0.05. Compared with equally common non-associated chains, HLA-associated TCR beta chains in a later analysis were more clonally expanded and had lower generation probabilities. A few of the identified cytomegalovirus-associated TCR beta chains were confirmed in vitro to be specific for cytomegalovirus antigens. According to a later analysis, parvovirus B19, influenza, CMV and Epstein-Barr virus appeared linked to several top co-occurrence clusters. A group of highly shared sequence variants was considered likely to be a technical artifact of the sequencing pipeline. In a later genetic analysis, a missense DCLRE1C variant was associated with V-gene and J-gene trimming of TCR beta chains, and the association was replicated in an independent cohort. In an earlier analysis of 500 to 650 of the donors, most TCR beta V segments appeared in productive rearrangements about 90% or about 30% of the time, broadly matching IMGT annotations. Correlated functional status among segregating V segments might be attributable to linkage disequilibrium, but an unknown experimental factor could not be ruled out. The presence/absence analyses assumed that sequencing depth was roughly uniform across donors, and that assumption may not be true. Some IMGT-functional V segments, including TRBV6-2 and TRBV6-3, could not be told apart with the 87-base-pair reads, so those segments were excluded. The study listed over 150 TCR beta chains as associated with cytomegalovirus. It was suggested by the authors that the approach could potentially be generalized to other disease states and immunological phenotypes. Cytomegalovirus status was reported to be diagnosed by the classifier with high specificity and sensitivity in both the original and validation cohorts. Compared with the approximately 670-donor mean, donors in an Asian-associated ancestry cluster had fewer N-insertions in productive TCRs, according to a later genetic analysis. CMV serostatus was the only immune exposure information available for the cohort. Roughly 17 rarely observed V segments, including chromosome 9 orphons, were excluded from the earlier analysis of several hundred of the donors because counts were too low. The cohort was sequenced for TCR beta chains only, and without alpha or paired-chain data the features that could be detected were limited. HLA typing was unavailable for some donors at each locus, so association tests used only the typed subset. In a later analysis, the rate of TCR association differed among HLA loci, with DRB1 alleles having the most associated TCRs and HLA-C alleles having the fewest.

The cohort consisted of hundreds of healthy bone marrow donors. All cohort members were sampled while nominally healthy, although unrecorded immune exposures were likely present. The donor tested CMV seronegative, placing the donor among the 350 or so seronegative members of the cohort. A peripheral blood sample was collected from each donor, and TCR beta sequencing was performed on peripheral blood mononuclear cells. Genomic DNA extraction from the blood cell samples was performed with the Qiagen DNeasy Blood Extraction Kit. Trimming costs V 1 base and J 3 bases, and their ends lie 7 bases apart. Reading from cysteine to phenylalanine, the CDR3 counts 14 amino acids. Of all the DNA, just the CDR3 is kept, 42 bases in frame from base 1. CDR1 and CDR2, per the germline V gene (reference sequence), are LNHDA and SQIVND. The method behind the library was the immunoSEQ multiplex PCR assay. The multiplex PCR relied on a mix of 60 forward primers for TCR Vbeta segments and 13 reverse primers for TCR Jbeta segments. The CDR3 region of rearranged TCR beta genes was amplified from genomic DNA with a multiplex PCR assay. The Illumina HiSeq System was used to sequence the amplified TCR beta libraries as 87-base-pair reads. From the authors' description of their analysis: A later analysis counted about 80 million unique TCR beta chains across the roughly 700 repertoires, and 9.5 million to 11 million of these chains were shared by at least two donors. Raw reads were error-corrected and collapsed into unique sequences by a nearest-neighbor algorithm in which closely related sequences were merged to remove PCR and sequencing errors. V, D and J gene segments were assigned by aligning CDR3 sequences to IMGT reference sequences. For a sequence to be retained, at least a six-nucleotide match to both a V gene segment and a J gene segment was required. A rearrangement was called productive if the CDR3 had no stop codons and remained in frame with V and J, and every other rearrangement was called non-productive. CDR3 was defined by IMGT convention, running from the second conserved V-encoded cysteine to the conserved J-encoded phenylalanine. The earlier analysis of some 580 of the donors excluded any sequence lacking an unambiguous match to a single V gene segment. An earlier analysis of several hundred of the donors classified V segments as functional when productive rearrangements were above 56.7% and as segregating when the standard deviation between donors was above 5%. A statistical classification framework was developed to diagnose cytomegalovirus status using the catalog of TCR beta chain sequences. In a later analysis, V and J genes were assigned by comparing TCR nucleotide sequences against IMGT/GENE-DB human TR gene sequences. The TCRdist pipeline was used in a later analysis to assign CDR3 sequences and most-parsimonious VDJ recombination scenarios. In a later analysis, each TCR beta chain was defined by its CDR3 amino acid sequence together with its V-gene family, and reads lacking a unique V-gene family were excluded. To address suspected cross-contamination and a sequencing artifact, a later analysis removed several hundred highly shared, low-generation-probability nucleotide sequences. For each public chain, a later analysis derived a clonal expansion index from normalized ranks of inferred template counts within each repertoire. In a later analysis, generation probabilities were computed using a VDJ recombination model fitted to out-of-frame rearrangements, and the results were checked against IGoR. Hypergeometric tests were used in a later analysis to score TCR-TCR, TCR-HLA and TCR-CMV co-occurrence, with a repertoire-size bias correction applied to the TCR pairs. A later analysis estimated false discovery rates by permuting HLA or CMV assignments 20 times. In a later analysis, co-occurring TCRs were grouped using DBSCAN, and TCRdist sequence similarity was added for clustering within HLA-allele-positive subsets. Co-occurrence clustering excluded repertoires with fewer than 30,000 or more than 120,000 public chains, plus five with anomalous nucleotide sharing. Entries here come from immuneACCESS through TCRdb and include only in-frame sequences with V and J called. Some clones fail to appear in such tables; in the studies checked, an unresolved V gene covers under half of the shortfall, and the cause of the remainder is unknown. V and J calls plus clone size are reproduced from that table; the DNA served to infer D and trimming. This sample holds about 120,000 clones; more than 70% were observed only once. The ten largest account for 0.24% of the sample.

The specimen sequenced was PBMCs. The chain was built from TRBV19 and TRBJ2-1; no D segment can be confidently identified. The receptor's source is a man in his fifties or sixties in good health and CMV-seronegative. The DNA sequence follows: TGTGCCAGTAGTATAGCTACTGGCTACAATGAGCAGTTCTTC. This translates into CASSIATGYNEQFF.